The 3 T cell receptor beta chains reported below all come from one sample, sequenced in a study of T cell repertoires in cytomegalovirus infection. These TCRs' antigens remain unknown. TCRdb re-called the reads through MiXCR, storing one row per CDR3 protein. The sample consists of some 560,000 distinct CDR3 sequences, roughly 43% of them appearing once. Sample: cultured PBMCs, taken from culture after CMV antigen stimulation. Receptors originate from a human donor in good health (CMV status not recorded). Some clones in this sample may be carry-over from other donors' samples.

This clonotype has a handful of counts. The chain uses TRBV6-2 or TRBV6-3 and TRBJ1-5, with TRBD1 matching over 7 bases. Trimming cost V 6 bases and J 4 bases; bases outside gene matches: 18. Looked up from germline, CDR1 is MNHEY and CDR2 is SVGEGT. The CDR3 is 18 amino acids. The CDR3 DNA follows: TGTGCCAGCAGACCTCTACTCAGACAGGGCGCGATTAATCAGCCCCAGCATTTT. It translates to CASRPLLRQGAINQPQHF.

The chain uses TRBV20-1 and TRBJ1-4; D perhaps matches TRBD1 (5 bases). Per the germline V gene, CDR1 is DFQATT and CDR2 is SNEGSKA (reference sequence). V was pared by 5 bases and J by 10 bases, with 20 bases between. The CDR3 runs 14 residues. The CDR3 spells CSASSTGALGKLFF. Written as DNA, the CDR3 is TGCAGTGCTTCATCTACCGGGGCCCTAGGAAAACTGTTTTTT.

CDR3 nucleotide sequence: TGTGCCAGCAGCTTAGAGTGGACTAGCGCGAACACAGATACGCAGTATTTT. Its translation: CASSLEWTSANTDTQYF. The gene calls are TRBV7-9 and TRBJ2-3, with 9 bases lining up with TRBD2. From germline, CDR1 is SEHNR and CDR2 FQNEAQ (reference sequence). Unmatched junction bases numbered 7, after V lost 1 base and J lost 2 bases. This CDR3 region has 17 residues. The complete variable domain, with remaining parts taken from reference TRBV7-9 and TRBJ2-3, reads DTGVSQNPRHKITKRGQNVTFRCDPISEHNRLYWYRQTLGQGPEFLTYFQNEAQLEKSRLLSDRFSAERPKGSFSTLEIQRTEQGDSAMYLCASSLEWTSANTDTQYFGPGTRLTVL.